The 32 T cell receptor beta chains in this list originate from one sample, sequenced in a study of blood T cell repertoires in COVID-19 (dated by TCRdb to 2018 to 2020). The library was obtained by the immunoSEQ multiplex PCR assay. In its TCRdb copy, this immuneACCESS table keeps in-frame sequences only and misses some clones. Where compared with another copy, unresolved V genes explain less than half of these, and the others have no known cause. This sample comprises fewer than 350,000 clones, around 90% of them detected only once. The ten biggest clones cover about 1% of the sample. Sequences were obtained from PBMCs or T cells enriched from blood (not recorded which). Receptors originate from a woman in her twenties or thirties who had recovered from COVID-19.

This clone has a handful of counts. This chain joins TRBV3-1 (or the pseudogene TRBV3-2) and TRBJ1-5, with a weak D call TRBD1 (5 bases). The V and J ends lost 4 bases and 4 bases respectively, with 14 bases between them. CDR1 is LGHDT and CDR2 is YNNKEL in the germline V gene (reference sequence). The length of the CDR3 is 15 residues. The CDR3, as DNA: TGTGCCAGCAGCCGCGGACACCTGTGGAATCAGCCCCAGCATTTT. It yields the protein CASSRGHLWNQPQHF.

The chain joins TRBV9 to TRBJ2-4, with D tentatively TRBD2 (5 bases). Trimming cost V 2 bases and J 8 bases, with 17 bases left between them. The CDR3 is 15 residues long. Germline V gene data show CDR1 as SGDLS and CDR2 as YYNGEE. The CDR3 loop is CASSVRGSPRDIQYF. Here the CDR3 DNA reads TGTGCCAGCAGCGTCCGAGGGTCACCTAGGGACATTCAGTACTTC.

This chain joins TRBV5-1 and TRBJ1-1; D gene unclear. V gave up 0 bases and J gave up 0 bases, with 9 bases separating them. This CDR3 has 15 residues. Germline lookup yields CDR1 SGHRS and CDR2 YFSETQ. CDR3 protein: CASSLASVMNTEAFF. The CDR3 bases are TGCGCCAGCAGCTTGGCGTCAGTCATGAACACTGAAGCTTTCTTT.

The table lists this clone with a count of one. This chain connects TRBV9 to TRBJ2-2; TRBD1 might be the D (5 bases). Germline V gene lookup returns CDR1 SGDLS and CDR2 YYNGEE. V dropped 6 bases and J dropped 2 bases, with 11 bases sitting between them. The CDR3 has 14 amino acids. In DNA form, the CDR3 reads TGTGCCAGCACCAGGGTCGAAAACACCGGGGAGCTGTTTTTT. This gives the protein CASTRVENTGELFF.

Turning to this clone: This sample includes further DNA sequences coding for the same CDR3. The chain recombines TRBV2 with TRBJ1-1; D is perhaps TRBD1 (5 bases). CDR1 SNHLY and CDR2 FYNNEI come from the germline V gene. The CDR3 spans 13 residues. Trimming removed 3 bases from V and 1 base from J, with 6 bases in between. Here the CDR3 reads CASSDRENTEAFF. The DNA of the CDR3 is TGTGCCAGCAGTGACAGGGAGAACACTGAAGCTTTCTTT.

The V and J genes are TRBV5-1 and TRBJ2-1, with a tentative D call TRBD1 (6 bases). Germline V gene data show CDR1 as SGHRS and CDR2 as YFSETQ. The CDR3 spans 16 residues. V was pared by 1 base and J by 5 bases, with 16 bases between. This CDR3 reads CASSLLWDTVNNEQFF. In nucleotides, the CDR3 is TGCGCCAGCAGCTTGCTGTGGGACACGGTAAACAATGAGCAGTTCTTC.

The chain recombines TRBV27 with TRBJ1-2; tentative D call: TRBD1 (6 bases). Germline V lookup: CDR1 MNHEY, CDR2 SMNVEV (reference sequence). The V end was cut by 8 bases, the J end by 4 bases, with 14 bases between. The CDR3 spans 13 residues. CDR3 region: CASGRQEAYGYTF. The CDR3, as DNA: TGTGCCAGCGGGCGACAGGAAGCCTATGGCTACACCTTC.

The rearrangement uses TRBV28 and TRBJ1-3; possible D gene TRBD1, 6 bases. The CDR3 has 17 residues. Trimming took off 5 bases at V and 0 bases at J, with 17 bases between the two ends. Germline V gives CDR1 MDHEN, CDR2 SYDVKM. Here the CDR3 DNA reads TGTGCCAGCAGTGGTCCGGGACAAACAAGCTCTGGAAACACCATATATTTT. This encodes CASSGPGQTSSGNTIYF.

V and J are TRBV11-3 and TRBJ2-7; D is perhaps TRBD2 (6 bases). There are 14 residues in the CDR3. Germline lookup yields CDR1 SGHNT and CDR2 YENEEA. The V gene lost 5 bases and the J gene lost 0 bases, with 11 bases spanning the gap. For the CDR3, the DNA is TGTGCCAGCAGCCGGGGGAGGAGCTCCTACGAGCAGTACTTC. Its translation is CASSRGRSSYEQYF.

The V gene is TRBV19, the J gene TRBJ2-7, with 9 bases lining up with TRBD2. V lost 7 bases and J lost 3; bases outside the gene matches: 7. The germline V gene has CDR1 LNHDA and CDR2 SQIVND (reference sequence). The CDR3 sequence is 14 residues long. CDR3 in DNA: TGTGCCAGTACACCGGGTAGCGGGGGCTACGAGCAGTACTTC. Amino acids: CASTPGSGGYEQYF.

This sequence joins TRBV7-9 and TRBJ2-1; the D is unclear. CDR3 size: 16 residues. CDR1 and CDR2 (germline): SEHNR, FQNEAQ (reference sequence). The V and J ends lost 4 bases and 2 bases respectively, with 15 bases between them. CDR3 residues: CASSSHTEEAYNEQFF. The CDR3 nucleotides read TGTGCCAGCAGCTCCCACACCGAGGAAGCCTACAATGAGCAGTTCTTC.

The chain joins TRBV28 to TRBJ1-2; possible D gene TRBD1, 6 bases. Germline-derived CDR1 and CDR2 are MDHEN and SYDVKM. This CDR3 spans 14 amino acids. Trimming left V 4 bases short and J 5 bases short, with 14 bases between. The CDR3 protein is CASSSGALFYGYTF. CDR3 DNA sequence: TGTGCCAGCAGTTCAGGGGCGCTCTTTTATGGCTACACCTTC.

The chain recombines TRBV6-5 with TRBJ1-1; the match to TRBD1 covers 10 bases. The junction had 1 base not matched to a gene; V was cut back by 0 bases and J by 3 bases. Germline V lookup: CDR1 MNHEY, CDR2 SVGAGI. The CDR3 runs 15 residues. In DNA form, the CDR3 reads TGTGCCAGCAGTTACTCCGGGACAGGGGACACTGAAGCTTTCTTT. Its protein product is CASSYSGTGDTEAFF.

This clone was detected a few times. This chain connects TRBV6-1 to TRBJ1-1; 7 bases are a match to TRBD1. Looked up from germline, CDR1 is MNHNS and CDR2 is SASEGT. V shed 4 bases and J 4 bases; nucleotides not matched to a gene: 12. The length of the CDR3 is 16 residues. CDR3 amino acids: CASSVYRGQSSTEAFF. The CDR3 DNA reads as TGTGCCAGCAGTGTTTACAGGGGACAGTCTAGCACTGAAGCTTTCTTT.

The chain combines TRBV6-4 with TRBJ2-2, with D possibly matching TRBD1 (5 bases). Germline assignment: CDR1 MRHNA and CDR2 SNTAGT. Trimming took 3 bases from V and 4 from J, leaving 12 bases between them. CDR3 length: 15 residues. The chain's CDR3 is CASSEGDSPTGELFF. The CDR3 DNA is TGTGCCAGCAGTGAGGGTGACAGTCCCACCGGGGAGCTGTTTTTT.

This clone has only one observation. This chain uses TRBV14 with TRBJ1-3, with a weak D call TRBD1 (6 bases). The V end was cut by 1 base, the J end by 8 bases, with 15 bases between. Germline V CDR1 and CDR2: SGHDN, FVKESK. This CDR3 has 15 residues. DNA for the CDR3: TGTGCCAGCAGCCAAGTTACAGGGTTCGGATACACCATATATTTT. It translates to CASSQVTGFGYTIYF.

The chain couples TRBV5-1 to TRBJ2-3; the match to TRBD1 covers 11 bases. This CDR3 region has 20 residues. V was clipped by 0 bases and J by 5 bases; unmatched bases: 17. CDR1 is SGHRS and CDR2 is YFSETQ in the germline V gene. This CDR3 reads CASSLVMVRTGGGGRDTQYF. The CDR3 nucleotides are TGCGCCAGCAGCTTGGTTATGGTCCGGACAGGGGGCGGAGGGCGAGATACGCAGTATTTT.

This chain uses TRBV5-4 with TRBJ2-3; TRBD2 aligns across 8 bases. Germline CDR1 reads SGHNT; CDR2 reads YYREEE (reference sequence). This CDR3 has 14 amino acids. Trimming cost V 3 bases and J 3 bases; bases outside gene matches: 3. The CDR3 bases are TGTGCCAGCAGCTGGCGGGAGGCGACAGATACGCAGTATTTT. Translation gives CASSWREATDTQYF.

V and J are TRBV5-4 and TRBJ2-3; D ambiguous. The V gene lost 4 bases and the J gene lost 2 bases, with 11 bases spanning the gap. Germline assignment: CDR1 SGHNT and CDR2 YYREEE (reference sequence). The length of the CDR3 is 14 residues. The CDR3 DNA sequence: TGTGCCAGCAGCCCTGACAAGACCACAGATACGCAGTATTTT. Translating it yields CASSPDKTTDTQYF.

As regards this clone: A junction boundary mismatches the germline segment, possibly from a read error. J is TRBJ1-2 and V is TRBV6-2 or TRBV6-3, with D possibly matching TRBD1 (5 bases). The CDR3 runs to 12 residues. Per germline, CDR1 MNHEY and CDR2 SVGEGT. CDR3 protein: CASSYSGGTQSF. CDR3 in DNA: TGTGCCAGCAGTTACTCCGGGGGGACTCAATCCTTC.

In DNA, the CDR3 is TGTGCCAGCAGCTTGGATGGGGGGTATGGCTACACCTTC. This gives the protein CASSLDGGYGYTF. The V and J genes are TRBV5-4 and TRBJ1-2, with a weak D call TRBD1 (5 bases). Trimming took off 0 bases at V and 5 bases at J, with 8 bases between the two ends. The CDR3 covers 13 residues. Germline CDR1 and CDR2: SGHNT and YYREEE (reference sequence).

This clone was seen more than once but under ten times. This chain links TRBV7-9 with TRBJ1-6; perhaps TRBD1 as D (6 bases). This CDR3 is built from 16 residues. The germline CDR1 and CDR2 sequences are SEHNR and FQNEAQ (reference sequence). V lost 1 base, J lost 7 bases, and 14 bases lay in between. The CDR3 sequence is CASSLVLAGENSPLHF. The CDR3 coding sequence is TGTGCCAGCAGCTTAGTACTCGCAGGGGAAAATTCACCCCTCCACTTT.

J is TRBJ1-4 and V is TRBV13; 10 bases agree with TRBD1. From germline, CDR1 is PRHDT and CDR2 FYEKMQ (reference sequence). Trimming took 5 bases from V and 11 from J; bases not matched to a gene: 5. The CDR3 covers 13 residues. CDR3 in amino acids: CASSEDRGSKLFF. CDR3 DNA sequence: TGTGCCAGCAGCGAGGACAGGGGGTCGAAACTGTTTTTT.

The chain combines TRBV5-1 with TRBJ1-2; D remains ambiguous. In germline, CDR1 is SGHRS, CDR2 YFSETQ. The CDR3 extends over 13 amino acids. Trimming removed 4 bases at V and 6 bases at J, with 13 bases between. As DNA, the CDR3 is TGCGCCAGCAGCGAACCTCCTGGAGATGGCTACACCTTC. It specifies CASSEPPGDGYTF.

CDR3 coding DNA: TGTGCCAGCAGCCAACTCTTGGGGGGAAATTCACCCCTCCACTTT. Translated, it gives CASSQLLGGNSPLHF. The gene calls are TRBV3-1 (or the pseudogene TRBV3-2) and TRBJ1-6; D might be TRBD1 (5 bases). V lost 2 bases and J lost 7, with 12 bases in between. The CDR3 is 15 amino acids. CDR1 is LGHDT, CDR2 YNNKEL, per germline (reference sequence).

This chain connects TRBV12-3 or TRBV12-4 to TRBJ2-3, with 8 bases fitting TRBD1. V trimming: 5 bases; J trimming: 6 bases; junction bases outside the gene matches: 4. CDR3 length: 13 residues. The CDR3 protein is CASSKGTGDTQYF. The CDR3 coding sequence is TGTGCCAGCAGTAAAGGGACAGGCGATACGCAGTATTTT.

This chain joins TRBV7-9 and TRBJ2-1, with D perhaps matching TRBD1 (6 bases). Germline loops: CDR1 SEHNR, CDR2 FQNEAQ (reference sequence). The CDR3 loop spans 19 amino acids. V lost 4 bases to trimming and J lost 0 bases, with 22 bases between them. The CDR3 sequence: CASSSKPMGALNSYNEQFF. DNA of the CDR3: TGTGCCAGCAGCTCTAAGCCGATGGGGGCCCTTAACTCCTACAATGAGCAGTTCTTC.

This clone showed up just a few times. This chain links TRBV5-4 with TRBJ1-1; TRBD1 is a possible D gene (6 bases). Germline V CDR1 and CDR2: SGHNT, YYREEE (reference sequence). The CDR3 is made up of 15 amino acids. V was shortened by 4 bases and J by 1 base, with 14 bases between the two germline ends. DNA for the CDR3: TGTGCCAGCAGCCACACCAAACAGGGGAACACTGAAGCTTTCTTT. It specifies CASSHTKQGNTEAFF.

The rearrangement joins TRBV30 to TRBJ1-2, with 7 nucleotides matching TRBD1. The junction had 4 bases not matched to a gene; V was cut back by 2 bases and J by 4 bases. The CDR3 has 13 amino acids. Per germline, CDR1 GTSNPN and CDR2 SVGIG (reference sequence). The CDR3, as DNA: TGTGCCTGGAGTTGGGGACAGAGCTATGGCTACACCTTC. Translating gives CAWSWGQSYGYTF.

CDR3: CASSQDRYNNEQFF. CDR3 DNA: TGTGCCAGCAGCCAGGACAGGTATAACAATGAGCAGTTCTTC. V gene TRBV6-5 combines with J gene TRBJ2-1; 7 bases agree with TRBD1. J gave up 5 bases and V 6 bases, and 7 bases lay outside the gene matches. The CDR3 runs to 14 residues. Looked up from germline, CDR1 is MNHEY and CDR2 is SVGAGI.

This clone was counted ten times or more. The CDR3 DNA reads as TGTGCCAGCAGACTCGACAGGGGGAACACCGGGGAGCTGTTTTTT. Translating gives CASRLDRGNTGELFF. The chain employs TRBV7-2 and TRBJ2-2, with 8 bases fitting TRBD1. With V trimmed by 6 bases and J by 1 base, 4 bases remained unmatched. Germline loops: CDR1 SGHTA, CDR2 FQGNSA. The CDR3 runs 15 residues.

The rearrangement joins TRBV14 to TRBJ2-7; the D is unclear. CDR1 and CDR2 from the germline V gene are SGHDN and FVKESK. Trimming took off 8 bases at V and 5 bases at J, with 7 bases between the two ends. The CDR3 spans 10 residues. As DNA, the CDR3 is TGTGCCAGCTCCCGGGACGAGCAGTACTTC. This sequence encodes CASSRDEQYF.